This T cell receptor (beta chain) was obtained from a study of human T cells and chemical hapten exposure. Study observations and caveats: Healthy individuals' immune responses may differ from those of donors, who had alopecia.

In its sample, this clonotype was seen a few times. Its target is unknown. One entry per CDR3 protein results from TCRdb running MiXCR on the RACE reads. The profile shows some 96,000 distinct CDR3 sequences, around 25% of them singletons. Germline values: CDR1 LGHDT, CDR2 YNNKEL (reference sequence). The V end lost 4 bases, the J end lost 8 bases, and 11 bases lay between the germline ends. The CDR3 totals 13 residues. The sample's time point: patch test 3, about 24 weeks after DPC sensitization. The treatment was: therapeutic diphenylcyclopropenone sensitization with weekly scalp DPC. Total RNA was isolated from unfractionated whole blood.

The sequence was obtained from a man aged 35 to 55 with alopecia areata. Some clones in this sample may be carry-over from other donors' samples. Source: whole blood, taken in connection with sensitization to the hapten diphenylcyclopropenone (DPC). The rearrangement joins TRBV3-1 to TRBJ1-4, with D possibly matching TRBD1 (5 bases). CDR3 amino acids: CASSRQGFEKLFF. In DNA form, the CDR3 reads TGTGCCAGCAGCCGGCAGGGATTCGAAAAACTGTTTTTT.